One and the same sample provided the 30 T cell receptor beta chains below, sequenced in a study of OX40 agonist ivuxolimab in advanced cancers. Clones were read by immunoSEQ multiplex PCR, and TCRdb kept only the in-frame ones, dropping some. Among approximately 76,000 clones, around nine tenths were seen once, and the ten largest hold roughly 0.68%. The sample here was CD4+ or CD8+ T cells sorted from blood, taken in a trial of the OX40 agonist ivuxolimab. Source of these receptors: an adult with an advanced solid tumor such as melanoma, head and neck, liver or kidney cancer.

This chain joins TRBV6-5 and TRBJ1-1, with D unclear. CDR1 MNHEY and CDR2 SVGAGI come from the germline V gene. V was trimmed by 7 bases and J by 0 bases, leaving 12 bases between them. The CDR3 loop spans 14 amino acids. The CDR3 DNA reads as TGTGCCAGCAAGGAAGGCGCCATGAACACTGAAGCTTTCTTT. This gives the protein CASKEGAMNTEAFF.

V gene TRBV2 combines with J gene TRBJ2-2; the match to TRBD1 covers 8 bases. The ends lost 9 bases at V and 2 bases at J; junction bases unmatched: 8. The CDR3 spans 15 residues. The V gene's germline CDR1 is SNHLY and CDR2 FYNNEI. The CDR3 nucleotides are TGTGCCAGTTCCCGGGACAGGAGAAACACCGGGGAGCTGTTTTTT. Translation gives CASSRDRRNTGELFF.

The V call is TRBV5-1, the J call TRBJ2-1; 9 bases match TRBD1. V was pared by 4 bases and J by 5 bases, with 1 base of the junction left unmatched. This CDR3 has 13 amino acids. Germline V lookup: CDR1 SGHRS, CDR2 YFSETQ. The CDR3 sequence is CASSRQGDNEQFF. CDR3 DNA sequence: TGCGCCAGCAGCCGACAGGGGGACAATGAGCAGTTCTTC.

As for this clone: The junction and the germline gene differ at one end; a read error may be behind it. This rearrangement joins TRBV2 to TRBJ1-6; no clear D. The CDR3 contains 15 residues. Germline CDR1 SNHLY, CDR2 FYNNEI. The chain's CDR3 is CANSDEQWANSPLHF. DNA for the CDR3: TGTGCCAACAGTGATGAGCAATGGGCTAATTCACCCCTCCACTTT.

The rearrangement links TRBV2 to TRBJ2-1; 11 nucleotides match TRBD2. V shed 8 bases, J shed 7 bases, and the junction held 13 bases outside the gene matches. This CDR3 comprises 16 residues. Germline assignment: CDR1 SNHLY and CDR2 FYNNEI. The CDR3 nucleotides read TGTGCCAGCCAGTTGGACCCGACTAGCGGGGTTAATGAGCAGTTCTTC. Translated, it gives CASQLDPTSGVNEQFF.

The chain carries TRBV19 and TRBJ2-5; tentatively, D is TRBD1 (6 bases). The V and J ends lost 1 base and 1 base respectively, with 7 bases between them. This CDR3 has 14 amino acids. Germline CDR1 LNHDA, CDR2 SQIVND (reference sequence). The CDR3 is CASSIGGLQETQYF. The DNA for the CDR3 is TGTGCCAGTAGTATAGGGGGGCTCCAAGAGACCCAGTACTTC.

The DNA for the CDR3 is TGTGCCTGGAGTGTACTGAAAGATTCCAACCTCACAGATACGCAGTATTTT. The encoded protein is CAWSVLKDSNLTDTQYF. V gene TRBV30 combines with J gene TRBJ2-3, with no clear D. The germline V gene has CDR1 GTSNPN and CDR2 SVGIG (reference sequence). The V end lost 0 bases, the J end lost 2 bases, and 18 bases lay between the germline ends. The CDR3 has 17 residues.

For this clone: One end of the junction varies from germline; a read error may be responsible. The chain is built from TRBV7-3 and TRBJ2-5; D gene unclear. CDR3 size: 12 residues. Germline CDR1 reads SGHTA; CDR2 reads FQGTGA. CDR3 nucleotides: TGCACCTCTTGCCAGTACCAAGAGACCCAGTACTTC. Its protein product is CTSCQYQETQYF.

The J gene is TRBJ1-4, the V gene TRBV28; a weak D match, TRBD1 (5 bases). V gave up 8 bases and J gave up 8 bases, with 12 bases separating them. Germline V CDR1 and CDR2: MDHEN, SYDVKM. CDR3 length equals 12 residues. The chain's CDR3 is CASAPGNEKLFF. The CDR3 nucleotides are TGTGCCAGCGCTCCAGGGAACGAAAAACTGTTTTTT.

The chain uses TRBV18 and TRBJ2-2; D remains ambiguous. Trimming took 6 bases from V and 2 from J, leaving 13 bases between them. The CDR3 has 15 residues. CDR1 KGHSH and CDR2 LQKENI come from the germline V gene. This CDR3 is CASSPGSVNTGELFF. CDR3 in DNA: TGTGCCAGCTCTCCAGGCAGTGTTAACACCGGGGAGCTGTTTTTT.

The chain couples TRBV29-1 to TRBJ1-1, with D possibly TRBD1 on 6 matching bases. This CDR3 is built from 14 residues. Per the germline V gene, CDR1 is SQVTM and CDR2 is ANQGSEA. V lost 4 bases and J 1 base, leaving 13 bases between the germline ends. CDR3 residues: CSVVNRVKNTEAFF. The CDR3 nucleotides read TGCAGCGTTGTAAACAGGGTGAAGAACACTGAAGCTTTCTTT.

V usage is TRBV9 and J usage is TRBJ1-1; tentative D call: TRBD1 (5 bases). CDR1 and CDR2 (germline): SGDLS, YYNGEE. The CDR3 has 14 residues. The V end lost 0 bases, the J end lost 11 bases, and 17 bases lay between the germline ends. CDR3 sequence (DNA): TGTGCCAGCAGCGTAGAGTCGGTGGGGCGTCAGGCTTTCTTT. Its protein is CASSVESVGRQAFF. Looking up the rest from reference TRBV9 and TRBJ1-1 gives the full variable domain: DSGVTQTPKHLITATGQRVTLRCSPRSGDLSVYWYQQSLDQGLQFLIQYYNGEERAKGNILERFSAQQFPDLHSELNLSSLELGDSALYFCASSVESVGRQAFFGQGTRLTVV.

This chain links TRBV7-9 with TRBJ2-7; perhaps TRBD2 as D (6 bases). Germline V gene data show CDR1 as SEHNR and CDR2 as FQNEAQ (reference sequence). V was shortened by 4 bases and J by 1 base, with 23 bases between the two germline ends. The CDR3 runs to 18 residues. The CDR3 bases are TGTGCCAGCAGCTCGCCCCGGGACGGGAGCGGACCGTCCTACGAGCAGTACTTC. Its translation is CASSSPRDGSGPSYEQYF.

This sequence joins TRBV11-3 and TRBJ2-1; D remains ambiguous. This CDR3 is built from 15 residues. With 2 bases removed from V and 4 bases from J, the gap between germline ends came to 12 bases. Germline V gives CDR1 SGHNT, CDR2 YENEEA. CDR3: CASSLRVGIYNEQFF. CDR3 coding DNA: TGTGCCAGCAGCTTAAGGGTGGGGATTTACAATGAGCAGTTCTTC.

This chain connects TRBV5-1 to TRBJ1-4; D is ambiguous. CDR1 SGHRS and CDR2 YFSETQ come from the germline V gene. The ends were cut back, 2 bases at V and 6 bases at J, with 11 bases in the middle. This CDR3 contains 14 residues. For the CDR3, the DNA is TGCGCCAGCAGCTTAGTTGCGTCCTATGAAAAACTGTTTTTT. Residues: CASSLVASYEKLFF.

This chain connects TRBV5-6 to TRBJ1-5, with 7 bases identical to TRBD1. The CDR3 loop spans 14 amino acids. The V and J ends lost 4 bases and 9 bases, in that order; junction bases with no gene match: 10. The germline gives CDR1 SGHDT, CDR2 YYEEEE. The CDR3 loop reads CASSTGTVSRPQHF. Here the CDR3 DNA reads TGTGCCAGCAGCACCGGGACAGTCTCGCGGCCCCAGCATTTT.

The count of this clone is one. The chain links TRBV2 to TRBJ1-5; D not certain. Germline V gene sequence: CDR1 SNHLY, CDR2 FYNNEI. V was trimmed by 6 bases and J by 0 bases, leaving 9 bases between them. This CDR3 comprises 14 residues. The CDR3 DNA reads as TGTGCCAGCAGCAATACAGTTAGCAATCAGCCCCAGCATTTT. This translates into CASSNTVSNQPQHF.

This chain links TRBV6-1 with TRBJ1-2, with D possibly TRBD1 on 5 matching bases. Looked up from germline, CDR1 is MNHNS and CDR2 is SASEGT. The CDR3 loop spans 13 amino acids. Trimming took off 1 base at V and 3 bases at J, with 6 bases between the two ends. The CDR3 reads CASSEGGYYGYTF. CDR3 sequence (DNA): TGTGCCAGCAGTGAAGGGGGGTACTATGGCTACACCTTC.

The gene calls are TRBV4-3 and TRBJ1-5; D remains ambiguous. The germline V and J ends were trimmed by 0 bases and 1 base, with 7 bases remaining between them. Germline CDR1 and CDR2: LGHNA and YSLEER. The CDR3 length is 15 residues. The chain's CDR3 is CASSQDPDSNQPQHF. The CDR3 DNA reads as TGCGCCAGCAGCCAAGATCCAGACAGCAATCAGCCCCAGCATTTT.

The V and J genes are TRBV19 and TRBJ1-2; D not resolved. The CDR3 sequence is 12 residues long. V was pared by 4 bases and J by 4 bases, with 7 bases between. Germline V CDR1 and CDR2: LNHDA, SQIVND (reference sequence). The CDR3 reads CASSTDTYGYTF. The CDR3 nucleotides are TGTGCCAGTAGTACAGACACCTATGGCTACACCTTC. The full variable domain, its missing parts supplied by reference TRBV19 and TRBJ1-2, is DGGITQSPKYLFRKEGQNVTLSCEQNLNHDAMYWYRQDPGQGLRLIYYSQIVNDFQKGDIAEGYSVSREKKESFPLTVTSAQKNPTAFYLCASSTDTYGYTFGSGTRLTVV.

This chain links TRBV19 with TRBJ2-1; TRBD1 agrees at 7 bases. CDR3 length: 14 residues. After removal of 2 bases from V and 5 bases from J, the junction contained 3 bases not matched to a gene. CDR1 LNHDA and CDR2 SQIVND come from the germline V gene (reference sequence). The CDR3 sequence is CASSIIGTDNEQFF. The CDR3 nucleotides are TGTGCCAGTAGTATAATCGGGACAGACAATGAGCAGTTCTTC.

V and J are TRBV19 and TRBJ2-7, with TRBD2 matching 8 bases. CDR3 size: 16 residues. CDR1 LNHDA and CDR2 SQIVND come from the germline V gene (reference sequence). Losses at the gene ends were 3 bases for V and 2 bases for J; bases not matched to a gene: 9. CDR3 DNA: TGTGCCAGTAGTATTTCCGCATTAGCGGGAACCTACGAGCAGTACTTC. Protein: CASSISALAGTYEQYF.

V and J are TRBV10-2 and TRBJ1-2; D gene ambiguous. The CDR3 is 13 residues long. Trimming pared 4 bases from V and 4 bases from J, leaving 10 bases between. Germline V lookup: CDR1 WSHSY, CDR2 SAAADI. As DNA, the CDR3 is TGCGCCAGCAGTGGAGCCCAAGGCTATGGCTACACCTTC. It codes for CASSGAQGYGYTF.

This chain joins TRBV5-1 and TRBJ2-7; 10 bases map to TRBD1. Germline loops: CDR1 SGHRS, CDR2 YFSETQ. The J segment lost 6 bases and the V segment lost 0 bases, leaving 3 bases of the junction unmatched. The CDR3 extends over 14 amino acids. The CDR3 region has the DNA TGCGCCAGCAGCTTGGTAGACAGGGGGCGCGAGCAGTACTTC. This codes for CASSLVDRGREQYF.

The chain carries TRBV28 and TRBJ1-1; no clear D gene. Germline V gene data show CDR1 as MDHEN and CDR2 as SYDVKM. This CDR3 region has 12 residues. Deletions cut 7 bases from V and 1 base from J, with 7 bases between. This chain's CDR3 is CASNAENTEAFF. CDR3 coding DNA: TGTGCCAGCAACGCAGAGAACACTGAAGCTTTCTTT.

The chain is built from TRBV28 and TRBJ2-4; D uncertain. The CDR3 totals 16 residues. Germline V CDR1 and CDR2: MDHEN, SYDVKM. Between the trimmed V and J ends, which lost 5 bases and 2 bases, there was a span of 16 bases. The CDR3 here is CASSHLVAGTKNIQYF. The CDR3 coding sequence is TGTGCCAGCAGTCACCTGGTCGCAGGCACCAAAAACATTCAGTACTTC.

This clone was counted a single time. The CDR3 protein is CASSFDPTSGGDTQYF. The CDR3 DNA sequence: TGCGCCAGCAGTTTTGACCCTACTAGCGGGGGAGATACGCAGTATTTT. The V call is TRBV5-1, the J call TRBJ2-3, with TRBD2 matching over 11 bases. The V and J ends lost 5 bases and 5 bases, in that order; junction bases with no gene match: 10. In germline, CDR1 is SGHRS, CDR2 YFSETQ. The CDR3 is 16 residues long.

The chain links TRBV2 to TRBJ2-5; 11 bases line up with TRBD2. V shed 6 bases and J 4 bases; nucleotides not matched to a gene: 7. The germline V gene has CDR1 SNHLY and CDR2 FYNNEI. The CDR3 totals 15 residues. The chain's CDR3 is CASRLTSGRGETQYF. DNA of the CDR3: TGTGCCAGCAGACTCACTAGCGGGAGAGGAGAGACCCAGTACTTC.

The CDR3: CASSVGQSNYEKLFF. Written as DNA, the CDR3 is TGTGCCAGCAGCGTAGGACAGAGTAACTATGAAAAACTGTTTTTT. This chain links TRBV9 with TRBJ1-4; TRBD1 might be the D (5 bases). The V end lost 0 bases, the J end lost 6 bases, and 12 bases lay between the germline ends. The CDR3 is 15 residues long. Looked up from germline, CDR1 is SGDLS and CDR2 is YYNGEE.

CDR3 bases: TGTGCCAGCAGCTCTGGTCGCAGGGAAGGCTATGGCTACACCTTC. Amino acid sequence: CASSSGRREGYGYTF. The rearrangement links TRBV7-2 to TRBJ1-2; D possibly corresponds to TRBD1 (5 bases). The CDR3 contains 15 residues. V lost 4 bases to trimming and J lost 4 bases, with 16 bases between them. Germline CDR1 reads SGHTA; CDR2 reads FQGNSA.